This T cell receptor (beta chain) was retrieved from a study of T-cell memory formation after mild COVID-19 (dated by TCRdb to the early 2020s). Broadly, across the study: TCR sequence clusters from the two donors were largely donor specific. Longitudinal TCRalpha and TCRbeta repertoire sequencing tracked T-cell clones expanding and contracting after mild COVID-19 in two donors. The cohort comprised two young, previously healthy adult volunteers, one female and one male.

The investigation overall reported the following: The study included only two mild cases, and larger cohorts that include severe cases with pre-infection samples were judged to be necessary. Contracting CD4+ clones appeared mostly in the CM and EM memory subsets, whereas CD8+ clones were enriched in EMRA. Some responding clones were found in pre-infection memory, which suggests that pre-existing cross-reactive memory T cells took part in the SARS-CoV-2 response. Whether the second-wave clones peaking on day 37 were SARS-CoV-2 specific was not confirmed. From day 15 to 85, contracting clones showed balanced CD4/CD8 phenotypes, whereas a second wave of clones that expanded from day 15 to 37 leaned towards CD4+.

PBMCs were isolated by Ficoll-Paque density gradient centrifugation. The sequencing machine was an Illumina NovaSeq 6000. TCRalpha and TCRbeta cDNA libraries were constructed by 5'RACE with constant-segment primers, with sample barcodes and unique molecular identifiers being introduced. RNA was extracted from every sample with Trizol reagent. Library amplification was performed in two PCR steps, and a second sample barcode and Illumina TruSeq adapters were introduced in the second step. Libraries were sequenced on an Illumina NovaSeq with 2 x 150 bp paired-end reads. Regarding the original processing steps: With migec v1.2.7, reads were demultiplexed and then collapsed into UMI-guided consensus sequences. Using mixcr v2.1.11, the UMI consensuses were aligned to TRA and TRB V and J templates and assembled into clonotypes. Expanded or contracted clonotypes were those called significant by both edgeR and NoisET, with noise models trained on biological replicates. For edgeR calls, the cutoffs were a false discovery rate-adjusted p below 0.01 and a log2 fold-change threshold of 1. As an exploratory analysis of dynamics, PCA with hierarchical clustering was applied to max-normalized trajectories of the 1000 most abundant clonotypes. Separately sequenced CD4+ and CD8+ repertoires were used to assign the CD4 or CD8 phenotype of responding clones. TCRdb trimmed the raw reads at Q25, called clones with MiXCR and kept productive beta chains. Rows are unified per CDR3 protein, each entry keeping the most common DNA and genes. The V and J calls follow TCRdb's processing rather than the paper's. This sample lists about 150,000 distinct CDR3 sequences; over 10% were detected once. The ten largest account for approximately 3.6% of the sample.

The sample holds a few counts of this clonotype. Its cognate antigen has yet to be identified. No base quality values were provided; no much bigger clone lies one nucleotide off. Relative to germline, V is 5 bases shorter and J is 2 bases shorter, with 11 bases between their ends. Sequences MNHEY (CDR1) and SVGEGT (CDR2) are obtained from the germline V gene. Including cysteine and phenylalanine, the CDR3 has 14 amino acids. Only the CDR3 region is kept as DNA, spanning 42 bases read in frame from base 1. The sequence derives from a man younger than 35 who had mild COVID-19 (a few samples of this study predate the infection). The sample titles of this study are shuffled in the database, so cell type and time point are left out; the donor was told from shared clones. Source material: PBMCs or a T cell subset sorted from them (not recorded which). This sequence uses TRBV6-2 or TRBV6-3 and TRBJ2-3; a tentative D match to TRBD2 spans 5 bases. The CDR3 in this case is CASSPGLYTDTQYF. The bases read TGTGCCAGCAGTCCCGGACTTTACACAGATACGCAGTATTTT.